These 6 T cell receptor beta chains originate from one sample sequenced in a study of response to subunit inactivated influenza vaccine. TCRdb passed the RT-PCR reads through MiXCR, listing each CDR3 protein once. This sample has roughly 790,000 distinct CDR3 sequences, with roughly 20% found just once. Sequences were derived from PBMCs from blood, sampled roughly 5 days after vaccination. These receptors were taken from a middle-aged man who received an inactivated influenza vaccine.

This chain joins TRBV10-3 and TRBJ2-1; 9 nucleotides match TRBD2. The CDR3 sequence is 14 residues long. The germline V gene encodes CDR1 ENHRY and CDR2 SYGVKD. Unmatched junction bases numbered 12, after V lost 11 bases and J lost 7 bases. CDR3 loop: CAAKGASGDNEQFF. The CDR3 DNA is TGTGCCGCCAAAGGGGCTAGCGGGGATAATGAGCAGTTCTTC.

The J gene is TRBJ2-1, the V gene TRBV20-1; 11 bases match TRBD1. V trimming: 6 bases; J trimming: 8 bases; junction bases outside the gene matches: 12. CDR1 is DFQATT and CDR2 is SNEGSKA in the germline V gene (reference sequence). The CDR3 totals 15 residues. CDR3 amino acids: CSAQSGQGALDEQFF. CDR3 bases: TGCAGTGCCCAGAGCGGACAGGGGGCGTTGGATGAGCAGTTCTTC.

This clonotype showed up just a few times. This rearrangement joins TRBV5-1 to TRBJ2-2, with 9 bases that match TRBD2. The CDR3 has 16 amino acids. Looked up from germline, CDR1 is SGHRS and CDR2 is YFSETQ. V trimming: 5 bases; J trimming: 0 bases; junction bases outside the gene matches: 5. The CDR3 protein is CASRPAGGTNTGELFF. For the CDR3, the DNA is TGCGCCAGCAGACCAGCGGGGGGAACGAACACCGGGGAGCTGTTTTTT.

The chain has TRBV28 and TRBJ2-1; 14 bases agree with TRBD2. This CDR3 is 15 amino acids long. Germline-derived CDR1 and CDR2 are MDHEN and SYDVKM. J was trimmed by 10 bases and V by 4 bases; bases with no gene match: 6. The CDR3 spells CASSSPGLAGEEQFF. CDR3 bases: TGTGCCAGCAGTTCCCCGGGACTAGCGGGAGAGGAGCAGTTCTTC.

The chain joins TRBV9 to TRBJ2-1; TRBD2 agrees at 8 bases. The germline V gene has CDR1 SGDLS and CDR2 YYNGEE. Germline trimming cut 4 bases from V and 3 bases from J; bases unmatched to any gene: 12. The CDR3 is 17 amino acids. This CDR3 is CASSPGLARKNYNEQFF. In DNA form, the CDR3 reads TGTGCCAGCAGCCCAGGACTAGCCCGGAAAAACTACAATGAGCAGTTCTTC.

This clonotype was counted at least ten times. The chain links TRBV5-1 to TRBJ1-1, with D unclear. Trimming took off 7 bases at V and 0 bases at J, with 10 bases between the two ends. This CDR3 contains 13 residues. Germline V gives CDR1 SGHRS, CDR2 YFSETQ. The CDR3 region is CASREVVNTEAFF. CDR3 nucleotides: TGCGCCAGCCGAGAGGTAGTGAACACTGAAGCTTTCTTT.